A single sample gave rise to the 18 T cell receptor beta chains below, sequenced in a study of identifying expanded T cells in peripheral blood. Data came from immunoSEQ multiplex PCR; TCRdb stores just in-frame clones and leaves some out. Of 70,000 to 100,000 clones listed, about nine tenths were seen once; the top ten hold around 4.3%. Source material: blood. Source of these receptors: a person between 18 and 70 years old in good health.

The genes are TRBV5-1 and TRBJ2-3; 15 bases align to TRBD2. CDR1 is SGHRS and CDR2 is YFSETQ in the germline V gene. J gave up 7 bases and V 3 bases, and 12 bases lay outside the gene matches. The CDR3 length is 18 residues. The CDR3 sequence is CASSSAGTSGGMINTQYF. DNA of the CDR3: TGCGCCAGCAGCTCAGCCGGGACTAGCGGGGGGATGATAAATACGCAGTATTTT. Looking up the rest from reference TRBV5-1 and TRBJ2-3 gives the full variable domain: KAGVTQTPRYLIKTRGQQVTLSCSPISGHRSVSWYQQTPGQGLQFLFEYFSETQRNKGNFPGRFSGRQFSNSRSEMNVSTLELGDSALYLCASSSAGTSGGMINTQYFGPGTRLTVL.

The chain employs TRBV4-1 and TRBJ1-2; D is uncertain. The germline V and J ends were trimmed by 2 bases and 3 bases, with 16 bases remaining between them. This CDR3 is 16 amino acids long. Germline assignment: CDR1 MGHRA and CDR2 YSYEKL. The CDR3 DNA is TGCGCCAGCAGCCAACTGGCTCTGGCCAGCCACTATGGCTACACCTTC. Translated: CASSQLALASHYGYTF.

V and J are TRBV4-2 and TRBJ1-3; D is undetermined. Germline lookup yields CDR1 LGHNA and CDR2 YNFKEQ. This CDR3 spans 13 amino acids. Trimming took off 2 bases at V and 3 bases at J, with 5 bases between the two ends. In DNA form, the CDR3 reads TGTGCCAGCAGCCAAACAGTTGGAAACACCATATATTTT. This codes for CASSQTVGNTIYF.

This clone has only a few counts. CDR3 residues: CASSRSADSSYEQYF. The CDR3, as DNA: TGTGCCAGCAGTCGATCAGCGGATAGCTCCTACGAGCAGTACTTC. This sequence joins TRBV6-5 and TRBJ2-7; possibly TRBD2 for D (5 bases). V was clipped by 5 bases and J by 0 bases, with 14 bases between them. The CDR3 totals 15 residues. Germline assignment: CDR1 MNHEY and CDR2 SVGAGI.

This sequence joins TRBV7-2 and TRBJ2-3; D unresolved. The V gene's germline CDR1 is SGHTA and CDR2 FQGNSA. The CDR3 totals 15 residues. V was trimmed by 1 base and J by 0 bases, leaving 8 bases between them. The CDR3 DNA reads as TGTGCCAGCAGCTTAGATGGTGGGAGCACAGATACGCAGTATTTT. Amino acids: CASSLDGGSTDTQYF.

The table lists this clone with a count of one. The chain carries TRBV2 and TRBJ2-7, with TRBD2 matching over 9 bases. Germline V gives CDR1 SNHLY, CDR2 FYNNEI. The CDR3 length is 13 residues. V shed 7 bases and J 2 bases; nucleotides not matched to a gene: 3. The chain's CDR3 is CASKTSGTYEQYF. The CDR3 nucleotides read TGTGCCAGCAAGACTAGCGGAACCTACGAGCAGTACTTC. The full variable domain, with the rest looked up from reference TRBV2 and TRBJ2-7, is EPEVTQTPSHQVTQMGQEVILRCVPISNHLYFYWYRQILGQKVEFLVSFYNNEISEKSEIFDDQFSVERPDGSNFTLKIRSTKLEDSAMYFCASKTSGTYEQYFGPGTRLTVT.

The chain employs TRBV4-3 and TRBJ1-4, with D perhaps TRBD1 (6 bases). This CDR3 is built from 18 residues. Trimming removed 3 bases from V and 5 bases from J, with 22 bases in between. CDR1 and CDR2 (germline): LGHNA, YSLEER. The DNA for the CDR3 is TGCGCCAGCAGCCAGGACTACCGGGGGGCGCGGGTGAATGAAAAACTGTTTTTT. Protein product: CASSQDYRGARVNEKLFF.

The CDR3 sequence: CASSPRDTSNEKLFF. The CDR3 coding sequence is TGTGCCAGCTCACCACGGGACACGTCTAATGAAAAACTGTTTTTT. The chain combines TRBV18 with TRBJ1-4, with D perhaps TRBD1 (6 bases). This CDR3 is built from 15 residues. Trimming shortened V by 1 base and J by 3 bases, and 9 bases separated the two germline ends. Germline V gene lookup returns CDR1 KGHSH and CDR2 LQKENI.

This clone has a single count. The V gene is TRBV20-1, the J gene TRBJ2-1; D is perhaps TRBD2 (6 bases). V was clipped by 2 bases and J by 9 bases, with 8 bases between them. The CDR3 length is 11 residues. CDR1 and CDR2 from the germline V gene are DFQATT and SNEGSKA (reference sequence). This chain's CDR3 is CSARRDSEQFF. In nucleotides, the CDR3 is TGCAGTGCTAGAAGGGACTCTGAGCAGTTCTTC.

The chain combines TRBV29-1 with TRBJ2-1; D may be TRBD2 (5 bases). Trimming removed 1 base from V and 2 bases from J, with 6 bases in between. The CDR3 sequence is 13 residues long. The germline CDR1 and CDR2 sequences are SQVTM and ANQGSEA. CDR3 DNA sequence: TGCAGCGTTGAAGCGGGAACCTACAATGAGCAGTTCTTC. This codes for CSVEAGTYNEQFF.

V gene TRBV7-6 combines with J gene TRBJ2-2, with a tentative D call TRBD2 (5 bases). The ends were cut back, 4 bases at V and 0 bases at J, with 12 bases in the middle. Per germline, CDR1 SGHVS and CDR2 FNYEAQ. The CDR3 is 16 residues long. The CDR3 reads CASSSMLLANTGELFF. DNA for the CDR3: TGTGCCAGCAGCTCGATGCTACTAGCGAACACCGGGGAGCTGTTTTTT.

This rearrangement joins TRBV19 to TRBJ1-1; D might be TRBD1 (6 bases). The CDR3 spans 14 residues. Germline lookup yields CDR1 LNHDA and CDR2 SQIVND (reference sequence). V was trimmed by 4 bases and J by 4 bases, leaving 13 bases between them. The CDR3 here is CASSTQTGGTEAFF. Here the CDR3 DNA reads TGTGCCAGTAGTACTCAGACAGGAGGCACTGAAGCTTTCTTT.

This chain links TRBV18 with TRBJ1-2, with D possibly TRBD1 on 5 matching bases. This CDR3 has 16 amino acids. The V end was cut by 3 bases, the J end by 2 bases, with 16 bases between. CDR1 and CDR2 (germline): KGHSH, LQKENI. CDR3 sequence (DNA): TGTGCCAGCTCACCGTTCGGGGACCTACGGAACTATGGCTACACCTTC. It codes for CASSPFGDLRNYGYTF. Variable domain in full (rest from reference TRBV18 and TRBJ1-2): NAGVMQNPRHLVRRRGQEARLRCSPMKGHSHVYWYRQLPEEGLKFMVYLQKENIIDESGMPKERFSAEFPKEGPSILRIQQVVRGDSAAYFCASSPFGDLRNYGYTFGSGTRLTVV.

This chain links TRBV4-2 with TRBJ2-7, with 10 bases lining up with TRBD2. The V segment lost 2 bases and the J segment 7 bases; nucleotides outside the gene matches: 5. CDR1 is LGHNA, CDR2 YNFKEQ, per germline. The CDR3 totals 14 residues. The CDR3 nucleotides read TGTGCCAGCAGCCAATTCCTAGCGGGAGAGGAGCAGTACTTC. Translation gives CASSQFLAGEEQYF.

The chain is built from TRBV7-2 and TRBJ2-7; 8 nucleotides line up with TRBD1. The CDR3 spans 14 residues. Germline V gene sequence: CDR1 SGHTA, CDR2 FQGNSA. The trim removed 1 base at V and 7 bases at J, leaving 6 bases unmatched. The CDR3 DNA follows: TGTGCCAGCAGCTTAGTGGACAGGGTCGGAGAGCAGTACTTC. Amino acids: CASSLVDRVGEQYF. Complete variable domain (other parts from reference TRBV7-2 and TRBJ2-7): GAGVSQSPSNKVTEKGKDVELRCDPISGHTALYWYRQSLGQGLEFLIYFQGNSAPDKSGLPSDRFSAERTGGSVSTLTIQRTQQEDSAVYLCASSLVDRVGEQYFGPGTRLTVT.

V and J are TRBV2 and TRBJ1-1, with D unclear. Per germline, CDR1 SNHLY and CDR2 FYNNEI. The CDR3 contains 13 residues. V was pared by 3 bases and J by 1 base, with 6 bases between. This CDR3 reads CASSDSGNTEAFF. The CDR3 DNA reads TGTGCCAGCAGTGACAGCGGGAACACTGAAGCTTTCTTT.

The chain recombines TRBV28 with TRBJ1-4; 8 positions agree with TRBD1. CDR1 is MDHEN and CDR2 is SYDVKM in the germline V gene. This CDR3 region has 14 residues. V was clipped by 6 bases and J by 7 bases; unmatched bases: 7. DNA for the CDR3: TGTGCCAGCAGATCGGACAGGGAAAGTGAAAAACTGTTTTTT. It codes for CASRSDRESEKLFF.

The chain employs TRBV6-4 and TRBJ2-2, with D perhaps TRBD1 (5 bases). Per germline, CDR1 MRHNA and CDR2 SNTAGT. V lost 2 bases and J 2 bases, leaving 6 bases between the germline ends. This CDR3 has 14 amino acids. Here the CDR3 reads CASSDRGNTGELFF. The DNA of the CDR3 is TGTGCCAGCAGTGACAGGGGAAACACCGGGGAGCTGTTTTTT.